The 18 T cell receptor beta chains in this list originate from one sample, sequenced in a study of OX40 agonist ivuxolimab in advanced cancers. Only in-frame clones appear in the TCRdb table, and some are missing; sequencing was by immunoSEQ multiplex PCR. Of 65,000 to 80,000 clones detected, over 90% appear once; the ten largest clones hold about 6.6%. The source was CD4+ or CD8+ T cells sorted from blood, collected in a trial of the OX40 agonist ivuxolimab. Source of these receptors: an adult with an advanced solid tumor such as melanoma, head and neck, liver or kidney cancer.

This sequence joins TRBV27 and TRBJ1-1, with 8 bases aligning to TRBD1. V lost 5 bases to trimming and J lost 0 bases; unmatched junction nucleotides: 11. The CDR3 has 17 amino acids. In germline, CDR1 is MNHEY, CDR2 SMNVEV (reference sequence). For the CDR3, the DNA is TGTGCCAGCAGTCCACTACAGGGGGAACTCATGAACACTGAAGCTTTCTTT. It encodes CASSPLQGELMNTEAFF.

Comment on this clone: Other DNA sequences in the sample encode the same CDR3. The chain recombines TRBV18 with TRBJ2-7, with 9 bases identical to TRBD1. The V and J ends lost 6 bases and 2 bases, in that order; junction bases with no gene match: 5. This CDR3 is 14 amino acids long. Germline V gene data show CDR1 as KGHSH and CDR2 as LQKENI. The DNA of the CDR3 is TGTGCCAGCTCCCCGGGACAGGGAGCCTACGAGCAGTACTTC. Encoded protein: CASSPGQGAYEQYF.

The rearrangement uses TRBV5-8 and TRBJ2-2; D not resolved. Germline values: CDR1 SGHTS, CDR2 YDEGEE. The CDR3 consists of 13 residues. The V gene lost 4 bases and the J gene lost 6 bases, with 10 bases spanning the gap. The CDR3 nucleotides read TGTGCCAGCAGCCCAGAGGTTTCCGGGGAGCTGTTTTTT. Amino acids: CASSPEVSGELFF.

The chain uses TRBV5-1 and TRBJ2-1; no clear D. The CDR3 is made up of 11 amino acids. Trimming removed 6 bases at V and 10 bases at J, with 11 bases between. CDR1 and CDR2 from the germline V gene are SGHRS and YFSETQ. The CDR3 sequence is CASTLSGEQFF. CDR3 nucleotides: TGCGCCAGCACCCTTAGTGGGGAGCAGTTCTTC.

This chain connects TRBV27 to TRBJ2-1, with 9 bases aligning to TRBD2. The V segment lost 8 bases and the J segment 4 bases; nucleotides outside the gene matches: 6. In germline, CDR1 is MNHEY, CDR2 SMNVEV (reference sequence). The length of the CDR3 is 14 residues. The CDR3 reads CASGTSHIYNEQFF. The CDR3 region has the DNA TGTGCCAGCGGGACTAGCCACATTTACAATGAGCAGTTCTTC.

The chain employs TRBV19 and TRBJ2-3; 8 bases line up with TRBD2. Losses at the gene ends were 3 bases for V and 9 bases for J; bases not matched to a gene: 5. CDR1 and CDR2 from the germline V gene are LNHDA and SQIVND (reference sequence). The CDR3 runs to 13 residues. The DNA for the CDR3 is TGTGCCAGTAGTATTACGCTAGCGGGCACGCAGTATTTT. The encoded protein is CASSITLAGTQYF.

V is TRBV5-1 and J is TRBJ2-5; 10 nucleotides agree with TRBD1. Per the germline V gene, CDR1 is SGHRS and CDR2 is YFSETQ. The CDR3 spans 15 residues. The V segment lost 5 bases and the J segment 4 bases; nucleotides outside the gene matches: 8. The CDR3 is CASSRDRGFRETQYF. CDR3 sequence (DNA): TGCGCCAGCAGTCGGGACAGGGGATTCCGAGAGACCCAGTACTTC.

The V call is TRBV27, the J call TRBJ1-2; D possibly corresponds to TRBD1 (6 bases). The CDR3 covers 15 residues. Trimming took 5 bases from V and 6 from J, leaving 19 bases between them. The germline V gene has CDR1 MNHEY and CDR2 SMNVEV (reference sequence). This CDR3 reads CASSPLPVGADGYTF. The DNA of the CDR3 is TGTGCCAGCAGTCCCCTCCCAGTGGGGGCCGATGGCTACACCTTC.

The chain links TRBV4-1 to TRBJ1-5; no firm D call. The germline gives CDR1 MGHRA, CDR2 YSYEKL. CDR3 size: 14 residues. With 3 bases removed from V and 5 bases from J, the gap between germline ends came to 11 bases. CDR3 bases: TGCGCCAGCAGCCAGGTGTATGGGGATCAGCCCCAGCATTTT. It is translated as CASSQVYGDQPQHF.

V gene TRBV5-1 combines with J gene TRBJ2-3; 9 nucleotides align to TRBD1. The CDR3 extends over 18 amino acids. The junction had 15 bases not matched to a gene; V was cut back by 2 bases and J by 5 bases. CDR1 is SGHRS, CDR2 YFSETQ, per germline. In nucleotides, the CDR3 is TGCGCCAGCAGCTTTTCCTCCCCCGGGACAGGGATTCTAGATACGCAGTATTTT. Its protein is CASSFSSPGTGILDTQYF.

In its sample, this clone was seen a few times. The chain uses TRBV27 and TRBJ1-6; no reliable D call. The CDR3 extends over 13 amino acids. Looked up from germline, CDR1 is MNHEY and CDR2 is SMNVEV (reference sequence). V was trimmed by 4 bases and J by 7 bases, leaving 8 bases between them. The CDR3 nucleotides read TGTGCCAGCAGTTGGCTTGGGAATTCACCCCTCCACTTT. Amino acid sequence: CASSWLGNSPLHF.

V gene TRBV15 combines with J gene TRBJ2-3, with 7 bases matching TRBD1. The germline V gene encodes CDR1 LNHNV and CDR2 YYDKDF (reference sequence). The CDR3 is 16 residues long. With V trimmed by 0 bases and J by 4 bases, 7 bases remained unmatched. This chain's CDR3 is CATSRDRDRVPDTQYF. CDR3 sequence (DNA): TGTGCCACCAGCAGAGATCGAGACAGGGTCCCAGATACGCAGTATTTT.

The chain recombines TRBV19 with TRBJ2-7; 11 bases align to TRBD1. CDR1 LNHDA and CDR2 SQIVND come from the germline V gene (reference sequence). The ends lost 5 bases at V and 5 bases at J; junction bases unmatched: 2. The CDR3 loop spans 13 amino acids. As DNA, the CDR3 is TGTGCCAGTAGTCTGGGACAGGGGGACGAGCAGTACTTC. It yields the protein CASSLGQGDEQYF.

The chain recombines TRBV5-6 with TRBJ2-7; no clear D. The germline V and J ends were trimmed by 4 bases and 4 bases, with 6 bases remaining between them. Germline values: CDR1 SGHDT, CDR2 YYEEEE. CDR3 length: 11 residues. Here the CDR3 reads CASSKSYEQYF. The CDR3 bases are TGTGCCAGCAGCAAAAGTTACGAGCAGTACTTC.

The V gene is TRBV15, the J gene TRBJ2-5; 8 nucleotides agree with TRBD2. Germline assignment: CDR1 LNHNV and CDR2 YYDKDF (reference sequence). The junction had 6 bases not matched to a gene; V was cut back by 0 bases and J by 3 bases. This CDR3 contains 16 residues. The CDR3 DNA sequence: TGTGCCACCAGCAGAGATAGTTCGGGGGGGGAAGAGACCCAGTACTTC. Translation: CATSRDSSGGEETQYF.

J is TRBJ2-7 and V is TRBV10-2, with TRBD1 matching over 7 bases. CDR1 is WSHSY, CDR2 SAAADI, per germline. V shed 3 bases and J 3 bases; nucleotides not matched to a gene: 5. CDR3 size: 14 residues. The CDR3 region is CASSEGAGGYEQYF. The CDR3, as DNA: TGCGCCAGCAGTGAAGGGGCAGGGGGCTACGAGCAGTACTTC.

This clone was detected only once. The chain couples TRBV18 to TRBJ1-2; D gene unclear. V was shortened by 2 bases and J by 6 bases, with 16 bases between the two germline ends. The CDR3 has 15 residues. Germline assignment: CDR1 KGHSH and CDR2 LQKENI. The CDR3 sequence is CASSPSGKGADGYTF. The CDR3 bases are TGTGCCAGCTCACCATCCGGGAAGGGAGCTGATGGCTACACCTTC.

This clone was counted once. This chain connects TRBV19 to TRBJ2-2; a possible D gene is TRBD2 (5 bases). CDR1 and CDR2 (germline): LNHDA, SQIVND (reference sequence). This CDR3 spans 12 amino acids. The V end was cut by 7 bases, the J end by 6 bases, with 9 bases between. CDR3 nucleotides: TGTGCCAGTATGGGAGAATCCGGGGAGCTGTTTTTT. Translated, it gives CASMGESGELFF.